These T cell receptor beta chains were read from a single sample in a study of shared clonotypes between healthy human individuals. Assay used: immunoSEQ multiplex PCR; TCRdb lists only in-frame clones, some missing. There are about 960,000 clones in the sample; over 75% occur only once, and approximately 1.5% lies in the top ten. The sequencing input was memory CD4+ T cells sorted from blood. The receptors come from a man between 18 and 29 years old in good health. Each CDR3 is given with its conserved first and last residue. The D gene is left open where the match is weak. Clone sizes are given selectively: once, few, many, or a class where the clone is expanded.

CDR3: CASSYWTSGPLNEQFF
DNA: TGTGCCAGCAGTTACTGGACTAGCGGCCCACTCAATGAGCAGTTCTTC
size: -
V: TRBV6-6
length: 16
J: TRBJ2-1
D: TRBD2

CDR3: CAWRQDNSPLHF
DNA: TGTGCCTGGAGACAGGATAATTCACCCCTCCACTTT
size: few
V: TRBV30
length: 12
J: TRBJ1-6
D: -

CDR3: CASRGDTEAFF
DNA: TGCGCCAGCAGGGGTGACACTGAAGCTTTCTTT
size: -
V: TRBV5-1
length: 11
J: TRBJ1-1
D: -

CDR3: CASSSAGGAGYEQYF
DNA: TGTGCCAGCAGCTCAGCTGGAGGGGCTGGGTACGAGCAGTACTTC
size: once
V: TRBV28
length: 15
J: TRBJ2-7
D: -

CDR3: CASSRQTGDLDTEAFF
DNA: TGTGCCAGCAGCCGGCAGACAGGGGACCTGGACACTGAAGCTTTCTTT
size: few
V: TRBV4-2
length: 16
J: TRBJ1-1
D: TRBD1

CDR3: CASSLGGQAQEQYF
DNA: TGCGCCAGCAGCTTGGGTGGACAGGCTCAAGAGCAGTACTTC
size: -
V: TRBV5-1
length: 14
J: TRBJ2-7
D: TRBD1

CDR3: CASSRLAGGLVDTQYF
DNA: TGTGCCAGCAGCAGACTAGCGGGAGGGTTGGTAGATACGCAGTATTTT
size: -
V: TRBV7-2
length: 16
J: TRBJ2-3
D: TRBD2

CDR3: CASSLAMSRGQSEQYF
DNA: TGTGCCAGCAGCTTAGCGATGAGCAGGGGGCAGAGTGAGCAGTACTTC
size: -
V: TRBV7-2
length: 16
J: TRBJ2-7
D: TRBD1

CDR3: CAWNSGRQETQYF
DNA: TGTGCCTGGAATTCAGGGCGCCAAGAGACCCAGTACTTC
size: -
V: TRBV30
length: 13
J: TRBJ2-5
D: -

CDR3: CASSLSGGYNEQFF
DNA: TGTGCCAGCAGCTTATCGGGGGGGTACAATGAGCAGTTCTTC
size: -
V: TRBV7-3
length: 14
J: TRBJ2-1
D: TRBD2

CDR3: CASSIVPPTGVSEQYF
DNA: TGTGCCAGTAGTATAGTTCCCCCAACAGGGGTAAGCGAGCAGTACTTC
size: -
V: TRBV19
length: 16
J: TRBJ2-7
D: TRBD1

CDR3: CAWSVIWARLGTDTQYF
DNA: TGTGCCTGGAGTGTAATCTGGGCTAGGCTTGGAACAGATACGCAGTATTTT
size: -
V: TRBV30
length: 17
J: TRBJ2-3
D: -

CDR3: CASNPWSTGRETQYF
DNA: TGTGCCAGCAACCCTTGGAGTACGGGTCGCGAGACCCAGTACTTC
size: -
V: TRBV7-9
length: 15
J: TRBJ2-5
D: -

CDR3: CASSALGTGGIYEQYF
DNA: TGTGCCAGCAGCGCCCTTGGGACAGGCGGGATCTACGAGCAGTACTTC
size: -
V: TRBV5-6
length: 16
J: TRBJ2-7
D: TRBD1

CDR3: CARRQAGPHQETQYF
DNA: TGCGCCCGAAGGCAGGCGGGCCCCCACCAAGAGACCCAGTACTTC
size: -
V: TRBV10-1
length: 15
J: TRBJ2-5
D: -

CDR3: CASSSRAGAGETQYF
DNA: TGTGCCAGCAGTTCACGAGCGGGGGCTGGAGAGACCCAGTACTTC
size: few
V: TRBV7-2
length: 15
J: TRBJ2-5
D: TRBD2

CDR3: CASSLDTLSGNTIYF
DNA: TGTGCCAGCAGTTTGGATACTCTCTCTGGAAACACCATATATTTT
size: -
V: TRBV5-4
length: 15
J: TRBJ1-3
D: -

CDR3: CASSIWTSGRTDTQYF
DNA: TGTGCCAGTAGTATCTGGACTAGCGGGCGCACAGATACGCAGTATTTT
size: -
V: TRBV19
length: 16
J: TRBJ2-3
D: TRBD2

CDR3: CASSVGGVSSPLHF
DNA: TGTGCCAGCAGTGTAGGGGGCGTAAGTTCACCCCTCCACTTT
size: -
V: TRBV2
length: 14
J: TRBJ1-6
D: TRBD1

CDR3: CASSTQENTEAFF
DNA: TGTGCCAGCAGCACACAGGAGAACACTGAAGCTTTCTTT
size: -
V: TRBV7-3
length: 13
J: TRBJ1-1
D: -

CDR3: CASSPRSTEAFF
DNA: TGTGCCAGCTCACCACGGAGCACTGAAGCTTTCTTT
size: few
V: TRBV18
length: 12
J: TRBJ1-1
D: -

CDR3: CASSANRGSYEQYF
DNA: TGTGCCAGCAGTGCGAACAGGGGATCCTACGAGCAGTACTTC
size: -
V: TRBV2
length: 14
J: TRBJ2-7
D: TRBD1

CDR3: CASSSSRSSYNSPLHF
DNA: TGTGCCAGTTCCTCCTCCAGGAGCTCCTATAATTCACCCCTCCACTTT
size: -
V: TRBV28
length: 16
J: TRBJ1-6
D: -

CDR3: CASKTPMNTEAFF
DNA: TGTGCCAGTAAGACACCTATGAACACTGAAGCTTTCTTT
size: -
V: TRBV19
length: 13
J: TRBJ1-1
D: -

CDR3: CASSLLRDSYYEQYF
DNA: TGTGCCAGCAGCCTCCTCCGGGACAGTTACTACGAGCAGTACTTC
size: few
V: TRBV7-8
length: 15
J: TRBJ2-7
D: TRBD1

CDR3: CASSSMGQGGGYTF
DNA: TGTGCCAGCAGCTCGATGGGACAGGGAGGCGGCTACACCTTC
size: -
V: TRBV9
length: 14
J: TRBJ1-2
D: TRBD1

CDR3: CASRRQGALGYTF
DNA: TGTGCCAGCAGAAGACAGGGAGCGCTAGGCTACACCTTC
size: -
V: TRBV6-5
length: 13
J: TRBJ1-2
D: TRBD1

CDR3: CASSQEVQRQSSSGNTIYF
DNA: TGTGCCAGCAGCCAAGAAGTACAGAGACAAAGCTCTTCTGGAAACACCATATATTTT
size: -
V: TRBV4-2
length: 19
J: TRBJ1-3
D: -

CDR3: CASSWDFSNQPQHF
DNA: TGTGCCAGCAGCTGGGACTTTAGCAATCAGCCCCAGCATTTT
size: -
V: TRBV6-1
length: 14
J: TRBJ1-5
D: -

CDR3: CASRTATTNEKLFF
DNA: TGCGCCAGCCGGACAGCCACAACTAATGAAAAACTGTTTTTT
size: -
V: TRBV5-1
length: 14
J: TRBJ1-4
D: -

CDR3: CASSHGGAGKPYEQYF
DNA: TGTGCCAGCAGTCATGGGGGGGCAGGGAAACCTTACGAGCAGTACTTC
size: -
V: TRBV6-6
length: 16
J: TRBJ2-7
D: -

CDR3: CAWADALEAFF
DNA: TGTGCCTGGGCGGACGCCCTTGAAGCTTTCTTT
size: -
V: TRBV30
length: 11
J: TRBJ1-1
D: -

CDR3: CASSGEADGYEQYF
DNA: TGTGCCAGCAGCGGGGAGGCGGACGGATACGAGCAGTACTTC
size: -
V: TRBV5-6
length: 14
J: TRBJ2-7
D: -

CDR3: CASSLFRTGDTGELFF
DNA: TGTGCCAGCAGCTTATTTCGGACAGGGGACACCGGGGAGCTGTTTTTT
size: once
V: TRBV11-2
length: 16
J: TRBJ2-2
D: TRBD1

CDR3: CASRWGQAGNEKLFF
DNA: TGTGCCAGCAGATGGGGACAGGCCGGGAATGAAAAACTGTTTTTT
size: -
V: TRBV28
length: 15
J: TRBJ1-4
D: TRBD1

CDR3: CASSDRMSNQPQHF
DNA: TGTGCCAGCAGTGACAGGATGAGCAATCAGCCCCAGCATTTT
size: once
V: TRBV2
length: 14
J: TRBJ1-5
D: -

CDR3: CASKTVGAATEAFF
DNA: TGTGCCAGCAAGACAGTCGGTGCCGCCACTGAAGCTTTCTTT
size: few
V: TRBV25-1
length: 14
J: TRBJ1-1
D: -

CDR3: CASSLVGPTNEKLFF
DNA: TGTGCCAGCAGTTTAGTGGGGCCAACTAATGAAAAACTGTTTTTT
size: -
V: TRBV28
length: 15
J: TRBJ1-4
D: -

CDR3: CASSKVTGTESTYEQYF
DNA: TGTGCCAGCAGCAAAGTAACGGGGACAGAATCCACCTACGAGCAGTACTTC
size: -
V: TRBV21-1
length: 17
J: TRBJ2-7
D: -

CDR3: CASSFGGSFGGYTF
DNA: TGCGCCAGCAGCTTCGGGGGCTCTTTCGGTGGCTACACCTTC
size: -
V: TRBV5-1
length: 14
J: TRBJ1-2
D: -

CDR3: CASSLVLGEDTQYF
DNA: TGCGCCAGCAGCTTGGTCTTGGGGGAAGATACGCAGTATTTT
size: -
V: TRBV5-1
length: 14
J: TRBJ2-3
D: -

CDR3: CASSLFWGPSQLTYEQYF
DNA: TGTGCCAGCAGTTTATTTTGGGGCCCGTCGCAGCTAACCTACGAGCAGTACTTC
size: -
V: TRBV28
length: 18
J: TRBJ2-7
D: -

CDR3: CASSRGTLETQYF
DNA: TGTGCCAGCAGCCGCGGGACTCTAGAGACCCAGTACTTC
size: -
V: TRBV7-2
length: 13
J: TRBJ2-5
D: -

CDR3: CASINQGYGGTEAFF
DNA: TGTGCCAGTATCAATCAGGGGTACGGCGGCACTGAAGCTTTCTTT
size: -
V: TRBV19
length: 15
J: TRBJ1-1
D: -

CDR3: CATFAQPQHF
DNA: TGTGCCACCTTTGCTCAGCCCCAGCATTTT
size: few
V: TRBV15
length: 10
J: TRBJ1-5
D: -

CDR3: CASSPRTSGFTDTQYF
DNA: TGTGCCAGCAGCCCCAGGACTAGCGGCTTTACAGATACGCAGTATTTT
size: -
V: TRBV9
length: 16
J: TRBJ2-3
D: TRBD2

CDR3: CASSSDSGVSGANVLTF
DNA: TGTGCCAGCAGTTCGGACAGCGGAGTCTCTGGGGCCAACGTCCTGACTTTC
size: -
V: TRBV27
length: 17
J: TRBJ2-6
D: -

CDR3: CASSLDRNGYTF
DNA: TGTGCCAGCTCACTCGACCGGAATGGCTACACCTTC
size: -
V: TRBV18
length: 12
J: TRBJ1-2
D: -

CDR3: CASSWGQTRTYEQYF
DNA: TGCGCCAGCAGCTGGGGACAGACCCGTACCTACGAGCAGTACTTC
size: -
V: TRBV5-1
length: 15
J: TRBJ2-7
D: TRBD1